This T cell receptor beta chain was obtained from a study of T cell responses to AZD1222 COVID-19 vaccine. Points from the study as a whole: Variant regions that are unmutated are reportedly the target of nearly half of spike-specific TCRs. Samples come after the peak T cell response, not at day 14. The CD4 TCRs associated with vaccination extended across spike and predominated at 160-218 and 743-854. Clonal diversity was possibly underestimated; the donors were predominantly white British and more often female.

The repertoire was sequenced with immunoSEQ multiplex PCR; TCRdb's copy has only in-frame clones and lacks some. This table holds about 120,000 clones, 90% found once. The CDR3 is 12 residues long, counting both termini. Per the germline V gene, CDR1 is SGHNT and CDR2 is YYREEE (reference sequence). Concerning this clone: Its cognate antigen is unknown. The CDR3 does not close with the conserved phenylalanine or tryptophan, likely indicating a read error. It is unclear where the CDR3 begins or ends on the DNA, so no DNA is shown, and the CDR3 is as TCRdb lists it.

The specimen was peripheral blood, collected on day 0 of MenACWY control vaccination. This sequence was found in an adult in good health. The V call is TRBV5-4, the J call TRBJ2-7; TRBD2 was called by the table and not checked on the DNA. The CDR3 reads CASSSHLIARFL.